This T cell receptor (beta chain) was recorded in a study of beta chain features in type 1 diabetes. About the research overall: Examination covered 100 million to 140 million sorted cells spanning all samples.

Study-wide points: Type 1 diabetes patients had TCRB CDR3s that were shorter (moderately but significantly so) in all four CD4+ subsets. Researchers could not determine here whether HLA type influences TCRB rearrangement.

Sequencing targeted expressed TCRB transcripts, as all isolated RNA had been reverse transcribed. Profiling relied on immunoSEQ multiplex PCR, and the TCRdb table lists in-frame clones only, not all of them. In the table there are roughly 240,000 clones, roughly 24% of which are singletons. V lost 1 base and J lost 2, with 7 bases in between. CDR1 and CDR2 (germline): SGHDN, FVKESK. The CDR3 is 14 amino acids. As concerns this clone: The antigen is unknown.

V is TRBV14 and J is TRBJ2-3; D is uncertain. The TCR was taken from a woman in her twenties or thirties with type 1 diabetes. Material: naive CD4+ T cells from blood. The CDR3 protein is CASSQARYTDTQYF. DNA of the CDR3: TGTGCCAGCAGCCAAGCACGGTACACAGATACGCAGTATTTT. Combining the CDR3 with reference TRBV14 and TRBJ2-3 gives the whole variable domain EAGVTQFPSHSVIEKGQTVTLRCDPISGHDNLYWYRRVMGKEIKFLLHFVKESKQDESGMPNNRFLAERTGGTYSTLKVQPAELEDSGVYFCASSQARYTDTQYFGPGTRLTVL.